The rows below give T cell receptor beta chains drawn from one sample of a study of regulatory and conventional T cells in breast cancer. TCRdb re-called the PCR reads through MiXCR, storing one row per CDR3 protein. Of about 10,000 distinct CDR3 sequences listed, roughly a third are singletons. Source material: conventional T cells from blood. Receptor source: a male donor in good health. The CDR3 runs from the conserved cysteine through the conserved F or W. A D gene is named only where the DNA matches it firmly. Size tells how often a clone was seen (once, few, many) or the class of an expanded clone, and some rows leave it out.

d_gene,abundance,j_gene,v_gene,CDR3aa,CDR3nt
NA,NA,TRBJ1-5,TRBV4-3,CASSQNPRSSQPQRF,TGCGCCAGCAGCCAAAACCCTCGTAGCAGTCAGCCCCAGCGTTTT
TRBD2,NA,TRBJ2-1,TRBV5-1,CASSFLAGGPAYNEQFF,TGCGCCAGCAGCTTCTTAGCGGGGGGGCCAGCCTACAATGAGCAGTTCTTC
NA,large,TRBJ2-1,TRBV9,CASSVGGRRSYNEQFF,TGTGCCAGCAGCGTAGGGGGGAGGAGGTCCTACAATGAGCAGTTCTTC
NA,NA,TRBJ2-1,TRBV4-3,CASSLEGGSSYNEQFF,TGCGCCAGCAGCCTCGAGGGGGGTAGCTCCTACAATGAGCAGTTCTTC
NA,NA,TRBJ2-7,TRBV5-1,CASSLESEQYF,TGCGCCAGCAGCTTGGAATCCGAGCAGTACTTC
NA,NA,TRBJ2-4,TRBV6-1,CASSEGAGFQNIQYF,TGTGCCAGCAGTGAAGGGGCCGGGTTCCAAAACATTCAGTACTTC
TRBD1,few,TRBJ1-2,TRBV7-2,CASSFRDRGSYTF,TGTGCCAGCAGCTTTAGGGACAGGGGTAGCTACACCTTC
NA,NA,TRBJ2-1,TRBV5-1,CASSLVDPSYNEQFF,TGCGCCAGCAGCTTGGTAGATCCCTCCTACAATGAGCAGTTCTTC
NA,NA,TRBJ1-5,TRBV28,CAGSFADQPQHF,TGTGCCGGCAGTTTCGCGGATCAGCCCCAGCATTTT
TRBD1,medium-sized,TRBJ2-7,TRBV5-6,CASSHSGQGSYEQYF,TGTGCCAGCAGTCACTCGGGACAGGGCTCCTACGAGCAGTACTTC
TRBD2,NA,TRBJ2-1,TRBV14,CASSQDQRGLRYNEQFF,TGTGCCAGCAGCCAAGATCAGCGGGGGTTAAGATACAATGAGCAGTTCTTC
NA,few,TRBJ1-1,TRBV5-1,CASSLDSKNTEAFF,TGCGCCAGCAGCCTGGACAGTAAGAACACTGAAGCTTTCTTT
TRBD1,medium-sized,TRBJ1-2,TRBV12-3/TRBV12-4,CASNGQVGGRGYTF,TGTGCCAGCAATGGACAGGTGGGGGGTCGCGGCTACACCTTC
NA,NA,TRBJ1-2,TRBV12-3/TRBV12-4,CASSWGTGAPSAF,NA
TRBD1,NA,TRBJ1-2,TRBV6-2/TRBV6-3,CASRRQGKVGYTF,TGTGCCAGCAGACGACAGGGGAAGGTTGGCTACACCTTC
NA,medium-sized,TRBJ2-3,TRBV28,CASSLSRGRGAVDTQYF,TGTGCCAGCAGTTTATCCAGGGGCAGGGGAGCGGTAGATACGCAGTATTTT
NA,few,TRBJ2-3,TRBV7-9,CASAIADTQYF,TGTGCCAGCGCGATCGCAGATACGCAGTATTTT
NA,few,TRBJ2-7,TRBV5-4,CASATQSGYEQYF,TGCGCCAGTGCGACCCAGTCGGGATACGAGCAGTACTTC
NA,few,TRBJ1-1,TRBV18,CASSPQRNTEAFF,TGTGCCAGCTCACCACAGAGGAACACTGAAGCTTTCTTT
NA,medium-sized,TRBJ2-3,TRBV9,CASSGSVTDTQYF,TGTGCCAGCAGCGGATCCGTCACAGATACGCAGTATTTT
TRBD1,medium-sized,TRBJ1-1,TRBV5-1,CASSLEGGRGTEAFF,TGCGCCAGCAGCTTGGAAGGGGGCAGGGGCACTGAAGCTTTCTTT
NA,NA,TRBJ2-6,TRBV28,CASRGPGPNVLTF,TGTGCCAGCAGAGGACCAGGGCCCAACGTCCTGACTTTC
NA,NA,TRBJ1-5,TRBV4-3,CASSLQVSNQPQHF,TGCGCCAGCAGCCTACAGGTTAGCAATCAGCCCCAGCATTTT
TRBD1,NA,TRBJ1-5,TRBV12-3/TRBV12-4,CASSSGGQNNQPQHF,TGTGCCAGCAGCTCAGGGGGACAGAACAATCAGCCCCAGCATTTT
NA,few,TRBJ2-5,TRBV11-1,CASSLGRPGGETQYF,TGTGCCAGCAGCTTGGGCAGGCCTGGGGGAGAGACCCAGTACTTC
TRBD2,medium-sized,TRBJ2-1,TRBV7-2,CASSPRLASGEQFF,TGTGCCAGCAGCCCCCGACTAGCGTCTGGTGAGCAGTTCTTC
NA,NA,TRBJ2-3,TRBV6-1,CASAPSEPDTQYF,TGTGCCAGCGCACCTAGCGAACCAGATACGCAGTATTTT
TRBD2,NA,TRBJ2-4,TRBV7-2,CASSPKWASGLQYF,TGTGCCAGCAGCCCCAAGTGGGCTAGCGGACTTCAGTACTTC